The clone carrying this T cell receptor (beta chain) was detected many times. Antigen: not known. In the same sample, other DNA sequences code for this CDR3. The source of the sample is a study of beta chain features in type 1 diabetes. Investigators reverse transcribed all isolated RNA, so they sequenced expressed TCRB transcripts. Sequencing was performed with immunoSEQ multiplex PCR; in TCRdb, only in-frame clones are kept and a portion is missing. The data show 150,000 or so clones, with about 9% seen just once and more than 0.45% held by the top ten. Points from the study as a whole: People with Type 1 diabetes carried modestly yet significantly shorter TCRB CDR3s in all four CD4+ subsets.

V was pared by 4 bases and J by 1 base, with 11 bases between. This CDR3 comprises 14 residues. Germline CDR1 SGHRS, CDR2 YFSETQ. Input material: central memory CD4+ T cells from blood. The source of this sequence is a woman between 18 and 30 years old with type 1 diabetes. V gene TRBV5-1 combines with J gene TRBJ1-1, with a weak D call TRBD1 (5 bases). The CDR3 here is CASSGTQGNTEAFF. The CDR3 coding sequence is TGCGCCAGCAGCGGAACGCAGGGGAACACTGAAGCTTTCTTT.